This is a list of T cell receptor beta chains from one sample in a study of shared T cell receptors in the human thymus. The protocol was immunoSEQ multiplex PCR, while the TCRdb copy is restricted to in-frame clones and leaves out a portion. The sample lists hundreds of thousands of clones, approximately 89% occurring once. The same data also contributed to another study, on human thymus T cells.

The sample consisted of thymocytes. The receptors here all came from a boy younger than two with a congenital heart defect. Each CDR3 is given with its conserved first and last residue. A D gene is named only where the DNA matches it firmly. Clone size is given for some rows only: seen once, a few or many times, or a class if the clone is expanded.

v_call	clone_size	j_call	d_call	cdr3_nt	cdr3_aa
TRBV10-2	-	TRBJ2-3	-	TGCGCCAGCTCCTCAGGGATGGCGACAGATACGCAGTATTTT	CASSSGMATDTQYF
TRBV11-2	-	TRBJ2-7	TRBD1	TGTGCCAGCAGCACTCGGACAGGGTCGTTCGGCTCCTACGAGCAGTACTTC	CASSTRTGSFGSYEQYF
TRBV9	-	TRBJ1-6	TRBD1	TGTGCCAGCAGCGTAACGGGACAGGGGGGTTCCTATAATTCCCCCCTCCACTTT	CASSVTGQGGSYNSPLHF
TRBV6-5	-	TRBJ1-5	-	TGTGCCAGCAGTCAAACAGGGAGGGGGAATCAGCCCCAGCATTTT	CASSQTGRGNQPQHF
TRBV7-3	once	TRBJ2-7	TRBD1	TGTGCCAGCAGCCCAGGGGGCAGCGAGCAGTACTTC	CASSPGGSEQYF
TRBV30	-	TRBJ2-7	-	TGTGCCTGGAATCGACTTAGTAAACGCGGGACCTACGAGCAGTACTTC	CAWNRLSKRGTYEQYF
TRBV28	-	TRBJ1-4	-	TGTGCCAGCAGAGGCGGCCGGATCTTAAGGGGGAAACTGTTTTTT	CASRGGRILRGKLFF
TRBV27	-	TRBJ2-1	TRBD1	TGTGCCAGCAGCCAAACGGGACAGCCCTACAATGAGCAGTTCTTC	CASSQTGQPYNEQFF
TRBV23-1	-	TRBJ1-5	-	TGCGCCAGCAGTCAATCAGGGAACAGGGCCCACTCTCCCCAGCCCCAGCATTTT	CASSQSGNRAHSPQPQHF
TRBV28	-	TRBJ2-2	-	TGTGCCAGCAGTTTAGTTGGCGGGTTAAACACCGGGGAGCTGTTTTTT	CASSLVGGLNTGELFF
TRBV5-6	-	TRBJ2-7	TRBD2	TGTGCCAGCAGCTCGCTCGCAGGCGGGGGGACCTACGAGCAGTACTTC	CASSSLAGGGTYEQYF
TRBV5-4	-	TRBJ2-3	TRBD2	TGTGCCAGCAGAGTAGCGGGGAGGAGAGATACGCAGTATTTT	CASRVAGRRDTQYF
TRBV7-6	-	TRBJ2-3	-	TGTGCCAGCAGCTTAGGTCAGGGTGGGGGGGATACGCAGTATTTT	CASSLGQGGGDTQYF
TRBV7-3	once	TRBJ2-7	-	TGTGCCAGCAGCCCGAGACGGGGATACGAGCAGTACTTC	CASSPRRGYEQYF
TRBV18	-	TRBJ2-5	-	TGTGCCAGCTCACCACCGCGGACTCTGGGGCAAGAGACCCAGTACTTC	CASSPPRTLGQETQYF
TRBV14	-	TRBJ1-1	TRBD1	TGTGCCAGCAGCCAAGATGGTGCAGGGGGGCCTGAAGCTTTCTTT	CASSQDGAGGPEAFF
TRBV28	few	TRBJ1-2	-	TGTGCCAGCAGTCCCCCCTCCTATGGCTACACCTTC	CASSPPSYGYTF
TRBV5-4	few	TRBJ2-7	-	TGTGCCAGCAGCTTGGCTGCAGGGACTTCCGGCTACGAGCAGTACTTC	CASSLAAGTSGYEQYF
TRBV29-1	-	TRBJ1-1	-	TGCAGCGTGCCAGGGGAAATGGACACTGAAGCTTTCTTT	CSVPGEMDTEAFF
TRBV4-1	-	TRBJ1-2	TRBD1	TGCGCCAGCAGCCAGCACCGGGACAGGGAAGCGGGCGGCTACACCTTC	CASSQHRDREAGGYTF
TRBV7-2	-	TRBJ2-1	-	TGTGCCAGCAGCCGTATATTCAATGAGCAGTTCTTC	CASSRIFNEQFF
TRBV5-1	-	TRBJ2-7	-	TGCGCCAGCAGGTTTGGACAGTCCTACGAGCAGTACTTC	CASRFGQSYEQYF
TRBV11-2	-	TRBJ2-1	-	TGTGCCAGCAGCTCCCCAACTAGTTCCCTGAGCAATGAGCAGTTCTTC	CASSSPTSSLSNEQFF
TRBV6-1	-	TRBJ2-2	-	TGTGCCTCTCAAAGCAGGGTGAACACCGGGGAGCTGTTTTTT	CASQSRVNTGELFF
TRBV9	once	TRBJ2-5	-	TGTGCCAGCAGCGTAGCCCGAGCTTCCGAGACCCAGTACTTC	CASSVARASETQYF
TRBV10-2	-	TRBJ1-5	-	TGCGCCAGCAGTGAGTCGAGGAGGGGCGAACAGCCCCAGCATTTT	CASSESRRGEQPQHF
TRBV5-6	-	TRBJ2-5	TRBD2	TGTGCCAGCACCGGAGCGGGGTTCCAAGAGACCCAGTACTTC	CASTGAGFQETQYF
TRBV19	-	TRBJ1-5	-	TGTGCCAGTAGTATTTGGGGGGGCAGCAATCAGCCCCAGCATTTT	CASSIWGGSNQPQHF
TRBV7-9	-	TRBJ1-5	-	TGTGCCAGCAGCCAAGGACGGGACTATCAGCCCCAGCATTTT	CASSQGRDYQPQHF
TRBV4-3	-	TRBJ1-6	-	TGCGCCAGCAGCCGGGAGTTGAGCTCCTATAATTCACCCCTCCACTTT	CASSRELSSYNSPLHF
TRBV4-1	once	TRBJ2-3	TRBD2	TGCGCCAGCAGCCAAGACTATTTGAGAGCGGGAGTGACAGATACGCAGTATTTT	CASSQDYLRAGVTDTQYF